Each of the 30 T cell receptor beta chains below was sequenced from the same sample in a study of shared clonotypes between healthy human individuals. Here immunoSEQ multiplex PCR was the method, and the copy in TCRdb shows in-frame clones only, minus some. This sample has over 2 million clones, with about 95% found just once. As defined, naive CD8 cells were CD45RO-negative and positively selected for CCR7, with terminally differentiated effector memory CD45RA+ cells excluded. Sample: naive CD8+ T cells sorted from blood. The source is a man aged 18 to 30 in good health.

This clone was observed a handful of times. The chain employs TRBV19 and TRBJ2-7; D is perhaps TRBD1 or TRBD2 (6 bases each). From germline, CDR1 is LNHDA and CDR2 SQIVND (reference sequence). Trimming cost V 4 bases and J 0 bases, with 10 bases left between them. The CDR3 covers 14 residues. The CDR3 DNA sequence: TGTGCCAGTAGTAAACAGGGACTCTCCTACGAGCAGTACTTC. Amino acids: CASSKQGLSYEQYF.

J is TRBJ2-2 and V is TRBV11-2, with D unresolved. Trimming cost V 5 bases and J 1 base, with 17 bases left between them. This CDR3 comprises 17 residues. In germline, CDR1 is SGHAT, CDR2 FQNNGV. The CDR3 spells CASSPRLKKGNTGELFF. In DNA, the CDR3 is TGTGCCAGCAGCCCACGACTTAAAAAGGGGAACACCGGGGAGCTGTTTTTT.

This sequence joins TRBV5-6 and TRBJ1-6, with 7 bases lining up with TRBD1. The germline V gene has CDR1 SGHDT and CDR2 YYEEEE. This CDR3 has 14 residues. The ends lost 4 bases at V and 8 bases at J; junction bases unmatched: 6. CDR3 in amino acids: CASSRGTVDSPLHF. The DNA of the CDR3 is TGTGCCAGCAGCCGCGGGACAGTCGATTCACCCCTCCACTTT.

The CDR3 region has the DNA TGTGCCAGCAGGCCCAACGTCAACGAGCAGTACTTC. The encoded protein is CASRPNVNEQYF. J is TRBJ2-7 and V is TRBV6-5; D is uncertain. The CDR3 runs to 12 residues. The V end lost 6 bases, the J end lost 5 bases, and 11 bases lay between the germline ends. Germline V gene lookup returns CDR1 MNHEY and CDR2 SVGAGI.

This clone was picked up one time. The CDR3 coding sequence is TGTGCCAGCAGCACCGGGACTAGATTTGATGAGCAGTTCTTC. Translation gives CASSTGTRFDEQFF. This chain links TRBV7-8 with TRBJ2-1; 8 bases line up with TRBD2. V lost 5 bases to trimming and J lost 8 bases; unmatched junction nucleotides: 8. CDR1 SGHVS and CDR2 FQNEAQ come from the germline V gene. This CDR3 contains 14 residues.

The chain links TRBV6-5 to TRBJ2-1, with 9 bases fitting TRBD1. CDR1 and CDR2 from the germline V gene are MNHEY and SVGAGI. V lost 0 bases, J lost 9 bases, and 3 bases stayed unmatched. The CDR3 totals 14 residues. CDR3 residues: CASSYSTGGFEQFF. In DNA, the CDR3 is TGTGCCAGCAGTTACTCAACAGGGGGCTTTGAGCAGTTCTTC.

This chain connects TRBV27 to TRBJ2-3; the D is unclear. CDR3 length equals 14 residues. Per the germline V gene, CDR1 is MNHEY and CDR2 is SMNVEV (reference sequence). V was cut by 8 bases and J by 3 bases, with 15 bases left in between. The CDR3 nucleotides are TGTGCCAGCGGGTTAATGCTAGGGACAGATACGCAGTATTTT. This sequence encodes CASGLMLGTDTQYF.

This chain connects TRBV5-6 to TRBJ2-7, with D tentatively TRBD1 or TRBD2 (5 bases each). The V end lost 3 bases, the J end lost 0 bases, and 13 bases lay between the germline ends. CDR1 and CDR2 from the germline V gene are SGHDT and YYEEEE. The CDR3 spans 15 residues. The CDR3 coding sequence is TGTGCCAGCAGCTCGATCCGGGACCCCTCCTACGAGCAGTACTTC. Translated, it gives CASSSIRDPSYEQYF.

The gene calls are TRBV28 and TRBJ2-7; 7 bases are shared with TRBD1. This CDR3 has 13 residues. J was trimmed by 2 bases and V by 6 bases; bases with no gene match: 4. The germline V gene encodes CDR1 MDHEN and CDR2 SYDVKM. The CDR3 DNA reads TGTGCCAGCAGCCGGACAGGAACCTACGAGCAGTACTTC. Amino acids: CASSRTGTYEQYF.

The rearrangement joins TRBV28 to TRBJ1-5, with 8 bases matching TRBD1. The V segment lost 6 bases and the J segment 6 bases; nucleotides outside the gene matches: 10. This CDR3 comprises 15 residues. The germline gives CDR1 MDHEN, CDR2 SYDVKM. The CDR3 loop reads CASRRTGQRGQPQHF. DNA of the CDR3: TGTGCCAGCAGGAGGACAGGGCAAAGGGGTCAGCCCCAGCATTTT.

The chain joins TRBV6-6 to TRBJ2-1; TRBD1 matches 8 bases. There are 15 residues in the CDR3. Germline trimming cut 4 bases from V and 8 bases from J; bases unmatched to any gene: 10. Germline V lookup: CDR1 MNHNY, CDR2 SVGAGI (reference sequence). CDR3 nucleotide sequence: TGTGCCAGCAGTTCCCGCCAGGGGGCGGTTGATGAGCAGTTCTTC. It is translated as CASSSRQGAVDEQFF.

The chain recombines TRBV4-3 with TRBJ1-1; D may be TRBD1 (5 bases). The V end was cut by 4 bases, the J end by 5 bases, with 17 bases between. CDR3 length equals 15 residues. The V gene's germline CDR1 is LGHNA and CDR2 YSLEER. CDR3: CASSPEKGIWTEAFF. The CDR3 DNA is TGCGCCAGCAGCCCAGAAAAGGGGATTTGGACTGAAGCTTTCTTT.

The chain has TRBV30 and TRBJ1-1; D is perhaps TRBD1 (6 bases). The CDR3 is 12 amino acids. The V end lost 7 bases, the J end lost 3 bases, and 12 bases lay between the germline ends. Germline V gene lookup returns CDR1 GTSNPN and CDR2 SVGIG (reference sequence). This CDR3 is CALVQGYTEAFF. The DNA for the CDR3 is TGTGCCTTAGTTCAGGGGTACACTGAAGCTTTCTTT.

The chain uses TRBV4-1 and TRBJ1-1, with TRBD1 matching 8 bases. V trimming: 1 base; J trimming: 6 bases; junction bases outside the gene matches: 7. Germline V lookup: CDR1 MGHRA, CDR2 YSYEKL. CDR3 length: 15 amino acids. The CDR3 region has the DNA TGCGCCAGCAGCCAAGCCGGACAGGGAATATCTGAAGCTTTCTTT. Translated: CASSQAGQGISEAFF.

V is TRBV7-9 and J is TRBJ1-2, with 9 nucleotides matching TRBD1. Trimming took 0 bases from V and 8 from J; bases not matched to a gene: 4. The CDR3 spans 14 residues. Per germline, CDR1 SEHNR and CDR2 FQNEAQ (reference sequence). For the CDR3, the DNA is TGTGCCAGCAGCTTAGCGGACAGGGGAGAGGGCTACACCTTC. Encoded protein: CASSLADRGEGYTF. Filled out from reference TRBV7-9 and TRBJ1-2, the complete variable domain reads DTGVSQNPRHKITKRGQNVTFRCDPISEHNRLYWYRQTLGQGPEFLTYFQNEAQLEKSRLLSDRFSAERPKGSFSTLEIQRTEQGDSAMYLCASSLADRGEGYTFGSGTRLTVV.

J is TRBJ2-7 and V is TRBV28; D is ambiguous. The CDR3 is 15 amino acids. V was trimmed by 3 bases and J by 4 bases, leaving 16 bases between them. The germline V gene has CDR1 MDHEN and CDR2 SYDVKM. The CDR3 coding sequence is TGTGCCAGCAGTTTTCTGGCCACTTCTCCTTACGAGCAGTACTTC. Its protein product is CASSFLATSPYEQYF.

Only one count was recorded for this clone. V is TRBV5-1 and J is TRBJ2-7; D ambiguous. This CDR3 is 16 amino acids long. Trimming left V 0 bases short and J 5 bases short, with 18 bases between. Germline CDR1 SGHRS, CDR2 YFSETQ. The CDR3 loop is CASSLGLSPSWHEQYF. For the CDR3, the DNA is TGCGCCAGCAGCTTGGGGCTATCCCCCTCGTGGCACGAGCAGTACTTC.

The genes are TRBV27 and TRBJ2-1, with a possible D match to TRBD2 (6 bases). Germline CDR1 reads MNHEY; CDR2 reads SMNVEV (reference sequence). Trimming cost V 6 bases and J 8 bases, with 23 bases left between them. This CDR3 region has 16 residues. For the CDR3, the DNA is TGTGCCAGCAGCCGAATAAACTGGGGGGTTACCGATGAGCAGTTCTTC. It codes for CASSRINWGVTDEQFF.

V gene TRBV5-1 combines with J gene TRBJ1-2; 7 positions agree with TRBD1. Germline trimming cut 0 bases from V and 3 bases from J; bases unmatched to any gene: 8. The length of the CDR3 is 16 residues. Looked up from germline, CDR1 is SGHRS and CDR2 is YFSETQ. The CDR3 is CASSLAPGGGHYGYTF. In DNA, the CDR3 is TGCGCCAGCAGCTTGGCCCCGGGAGGGGGCCACTATGGCTACACCTTC. The entire variable domain, with the rest obtained from reference TRBV5-1 and TRBJ1-2, is as follows: KAGVTQTPRYLIKTRGQQVTLSCSPISGHRSVSWYQQTPGQGLQFLFEYFSETQRNKGNFPGRFSGRQFSNSRSEMNVSTLELGDSALYLCASSLAPGGGHYGYTFGSGTRLTVV.

The chain uses TRBV6-6 and TRBJ1-2, with D possibly TRBD1 on 6 matching bases. The CDR3 has 13 residues. Trimming took 5 bases from V and 6 from J, leaving 13 bases between them. Per the germline V gene, CDR1 is MNHNY and CDR2 is SVGAGI (reference sequence). CDR3 nucleotides: TGTGCCAGCAGTACGGGGGCGCGGGATGGCTACACCTTC. Residues: CASSTGARDGYTF.

A note on this clone: Since a much larger clone is just one base distant, this may be a read error. Additional DNA sequences in this sample encode the identical CDR3. The chain is built from TRBV5-4 and TRBJ1-1; D gene uncertain. Deletions cut 0 bases from V and 1 base from J, with 4 bases between. The CDR3 spans 13 residues. Germline V gene sequence: CDR1 SGHNT, CDR2 YYREEE (reference sequence). In DNA, the CDR3 is TGTGCCAGCAGCTTGGGAGAGAACACTGAAGCTTTCTTT. Translation: CASSLGENTEAFF.

This chain uses TRBV10-1 with TRBJ2-3; 10 bases line up with TRBD2. CDR3 size: 17 residues. After removal of 2 bases from V and 2 bases from J, the junction contained 7 bases not matched to a gene. Germline V lookup: CDR1 WNHNN, CDR2 SYGVQD (reference sequence). The DNA for the CDR3 is TGCGCCAGCAGTGAGACAGTAGCGGGAGGCTACACAGATACGCAGTATTTT. The encoded protein is CASSETVAGGYTDTQYF.

The rearrangement links TRBV13 to TRBJ2-7; 14 bases are a match to TRBD2. Germline values: CDR1 PRHDT, CDR2 FYEKMQ (reference sequence). V trimming: 5 bases; J trimming: 0 bases; junction bases outside the gene matches: 6. The CDR3 is made up of 17 amino acids. The CDR3 is CASSLGLAGGLSYEQYF. The CDR3 bases are TGTGCCAGCAGCCTCGGACTAGCGGGAGGTCTCTCCTACGAGCAGTACTTC. The full variable domain, with the rest looked up from reference TRBV13 and TRBJ2-7, is AAGVIQSPRHLIKEKRETATLKCYPIPRHDTVYWYQQGPGQDPQFLISFYEKMQSDKGSIPDRFSAQQFSDYHSELNMSSLELGDSALYFCASSLGLAGGLSYEQYFGPGTRLTVT.

This chain joins TRBV28 and TRBJ2-7; TRBD1 might be the D (6 bases). CDR1 and CDR2 (germline): MDHEN, SYDVKM. Trimming removed 7 bases at V and 3 bases at J, with 16 bases between. The CDR3 runs to 14 residues. In DNA, the CDR3 is TGTGCCAGCACCTACCAGGGGACCTTCTACGAGCAGTACTTC. Encoded protein: CASTYQGTFYEQYF.

The rearrangement links TRBV9 to TRBJ1-2; the match to TRBD1 covers 9 bases. Trimming removed 1 base from V and 1 base from J; junction bases left unmatched: 5. The CDR3 runs to 16 residues. The V gene's germline CDR1 is SGDLS and CDR2 YYNGEE. The CDR3 sequence is CASSVPRDRVNYGYTF. Here the CDR3 DNA reads TGTGCCAGCAGCGTACCCAGGGACAGGGTTAACTATGGCTACACCTTC.

The chain joins TRBV4-3 to TRBJ1-2, with a tentative D call TRBD1 (6 bases). CDR1 and CDR2 from the germline V gene are LGHNA and YSLEER. Trimming took off 2 bases at V and 0 bases at J, with 22 bases between the two ends. This CDR3 spans 19 amino acids. The CDR3 region is CASSQRAVAGVEANYGYTF. The CDR3 nucleotides are TGCGCCAGCAGCCAAAGGGCCGTCGCAGGGGTTGAAGCTAACTATGGCTACACCTTC.

The rearrangement links TRBV25-1 to TRBJ2-1, with D perhaps TRBD2 (5 bases). The CDR3 extends over 14 amino acids. V was trimmed by 3 bases and J by 3 bases, leaving 9 bases between them. CDR1 MGHDK and CDR2 SYGVNS come from the germline V gene. The CDR3 DNA reads as TGTGCCAGCAGTGACCGGGGTGGCTACAATGAGCAGTTCTTC. It is translated as CASSDRGGYNEQFF.

The count of this clone is one. This chain uses TRBV13 with TRBJ2-1; the D is unclear. This CDR3 comprises 13 residues. V was trimmed by 5 bases and J by 7 bases, leaving 12 bases between them. The germline CDR1 and CDR2 sequences are PRHDT and FYEKMQ (reference sequence). Written as DNA, the CDR3 is TGTGCCAGCAGCCCCCAGACCTCGAATGAGCAGTTCTTC. This sequence encodes CASSPQTSNEQFF.

Regarding this clone: Other DNA sequences in this sample translate to the same CDR3. This rearrangement joins TRBV6-1 to TRBJ1-1, with D possibly being TRBD1 (6 bases). The CDR3 totals 11 residues. CDR1 is MNHNS and CDR2 is SASEGT in the germline V gene. Trimming left V 7 bases short and J 3 bases short, with 6 bases between. This chain's CDR3 is CASTGDTEAFF. In DNA, the CDR3 is TGTGCCAGCACAGGGGACACTGAAGCTTTCTTT.

This chain uses TRBV28 with TRBJ2-5; weak D call: TRBD1 (5 bases). V was cut by 3 bases and J by 1 base, with 9 bases left in between. The length of the CDR3 is 14 residues. CDR1 and CDR2 from the germline V gene are MDHEN and SYDVKM. CDR3 sequence (DNA): TGTGCCAGCAGTTTGGGGCAGGTCCAAGAGACCCAGTACTTC. This gives the protein CASSLGQVQETQYF.